This is a list of T cell receptor beta chains from one sample in a study of cytomegalovirus exposure and HLA in healthy donors. Produced via immunoSEQ multiplex PCR; TCRdb's table is partial and in-frame only. The sample contains over 120,000 clones, roughly 87% of which appear only once. Specimen: PBMCs. These TCRs come from a man aged 18 to 30 in good health and CMV-seropositive. The CDR3 runs from the conserved cysteine through the conserved F or W. A D gene is named only where the DNA matches it firmly. Size tells how often a clone was seen (once, few, many) or the class of an expanded clone, and some rows leave it out.

.,TRBD1,TRBJ2-2,TRBV5-8,CASSNRGQGAGELFF,TGTGCCAGCAGCAACCGCGGACAGGGGGCCGGGGAGCTGTTTTTT
.,.,TRBJ2-1,TRBV5-1,CASFPGLLYNEQFF,TGCGCCAGCTTTCCGGGACTCCTATACAATGAGCAGTTCTTC
.,TRBD1,TRBJ1-5,TRBV4-1,CASSRGDRPLLGQPQHF,TGCGCCAGCAGCAGGGGGGACAGACCCTTACTCGGTCAGCCCCAGCATTTT
once,TRBD1,TRBJ2-5,TRBV11-2,CASSFPGGEGTQYF,TGTGCCAGCAGCTTCCCAGGGGGCGAGGGGACCCAGTACTTC
.,TRBD2,TRBJ2-3,TRBV7-6,CASSLVAGAQYF,TGTGCCAGCAGCTTAGTAGCGGGAGCGCAGTATTTT
.,.,TRBJ1-1,TRBV6-5,CASSYISGDTEAFF,TGTGCCAGCAGTTACATATCGGGGGACACTGAAGCTTTCTTT
.,.,TRBJ2-2,TRBV7-8,CASSSPMAVFTGELFF,TGTGCCAGCAGCTCTCCGATGGCGGTATTCACCGGGGAGCTGTTTTTT
.,.,TRBJ2-2,TRBV7-9,CASWKGERVAGELFF,TGTGCCAGCTGGAAAGGGGAAAGGGTTGCCGGGGAGCTGTTTTTT
.,.,TRBJ1-1,TRBV18,CASSPQGQNTEAFF,TGTGCCAGCTCACCACAGGGACAAAACACTGAAGCTTTCTTT
.,TRBD1,TRBJ2-7,TRBV18,CASSLGQAQYEQYF,TGTGCCAGCTCACTCGGACAGGCCCAATACGAGCAGTACTTC
.,.,TRBJ2-7,TRBV10-3,CAIGSDRYF,TGTGCCATCGGCTCGGACAGATACTTC
.,.,TRBJ2-3,TRBV5-6,CASSLVGAYTDTQYF,TGTGCCAGCAGCTTGGTAGGGGCCTACACAGATACGCAGTATTTT
.,TRBD1,TRBJ1-1,TRBV4-2,CASSQVRGQGVTEAFF,TGTGCCAGCAGCCAAGTTAGGGGACAGGGTGTCACTGAAGCTTTCTTT
.,TRBD1,TRBJ1-1,TRBV5-1,CASSLDLMGQGAEAFF,TGCGCCAGCAGCTTGGATTTAATGGGACAGGGGGCCGAAGCTTTCTTT
.,TRBD1,TRBJ1-1,TRBV5-1,CASGPGQGHEAFF,TGCGCCAGCGGCCCGGGACAGGGACATGAAGCTTTCTTT
.,TRBD2,TRBJ2-3,TRBV4-1,CASSLGGFGDTQYF,TGCGCCAGCAGCCTGGGGGGGTTCGGAGATACGCAGTATTTT
.,.,TRBJ1-1,TRBV28,CASSLRGWDTEAFF,TGTGCCAGCAGTTTAAGGGGATGGGACACTGAAGCTTTCTTT
few,.,TRBJ1-2,TRBV7-6,CASSPGSYGYTF,TGTGCCAGCAGCCCAGGCAGTTATGGCTACACCTTC
.,.,TRBJ2-3,TRBV2,CANQGEGWTDTQYF,TGTGCCAACCAAGGGGAAGGGTGGACAGATACGCAGTATTTT
.,TRBD2,TRBJ2-7,TRBV19,CASSLTSGIYEQYF,TGTGCCAGTAGCCTGACTAGCGGGATCTACGAGCAGTACTTC
.,.,TRBJ1-3,TRBV5-8,CATLGGTLSSGNTIYF,TGTGCCACCCTCGGGGGGACCTTGAGCTCTGGAAACACCATATATTTT
once,TRBD2,TRBJ2-1,TRBV5-1,CASSFTSGGASYNEQFF,TGCGCCAGCAGCTTTACTAGCGGGGGGGCTTCCTACAATGAGCAGTTCTTC
.,TRBD1,TRBJ1-5,TRBV7-9,CASSSGYDRVNQPQHF,TGTGCCAGCAGCTCCGGCTATGACAGGGTCAATCAGCCCCAGCATTTT
.,TRBD2,TRBJ2-2,TRBV7-9,CASALAANTGELFF,TGTGCCAGCGCCCTAGCGGCGAACACCGGGGAGCTGTTTTTT
few,.,TRBJ1-6,TRBV30,CAWRPRTLEPLHF,TGTGCCTGGAGACCGCGGACACTCGAACCCCTCCACTTT
.,TRBD2,TRBJ2-1,TRBV28,CASSSLAAGSYNEQFF,TGTGCCAGCAGTTCGCTAGCGGCGGGCTCCTACAATGAGCAGTTCTTC
once,.,TRBJ2-7,TRBV27,CASTPKGSYEQYF,TGTGCCAGCACACCCAAGGGGTCCTACGAGCAGTACTTC
.,.,TRBJ1-4,TRBV10-2,CASSESGGIGEKLFF,TGCGCCAGCAGTGAGTCAGGCGGGATAGGGGAAAAACTGTTTTTT
.,.,TRBJ1-3,TRBV29-1,CSVDAGNGNTIYF,TGCAGCGTTGATGCAGGGAATGGAAACACCATATATTTT
.,.,TRBJ1-5,TRBV4-2,CASSQDTAGSNQPQHF,TGTGCCAGCAGCCAAGATACGGCAGGTAGCAATCAGCCCCAGCATTTT
once,TRBD2,TRBJ2-2,TRBV5-1,CASSLTSGGYANTGELFF,TGCGCCAGCAGCTTAACTAGCGGGGGTTACGCGAACACCGGGGAGCTGTTTTTT
once,.,TRBJ2-7,TRBV11-3,CASSFRVGYEQYF,TGTGCCAGCAGCTTCCGGGTCGGGTACGAGCAGTACTTC
once,.,TRBJ2-5,TRBV4-1,CASSQQGYQETQYF,TGCGCCAGCAGCCAACAGGGATACCAAGAGACCCAGTACTTC
.,.,TRBJ1-5,TRBV27,CASSSSQGHQPQHF,TGTGCCAGCAGTTCGAGCCAGGGTCATCAGCCCCAGCATTTT
.,.,TRBJ1-5,TRBV6-5,CASQGSNQPQHF,TGTGCCAGCCAGGGAAGCAATCAGCCCCAGCATTTT
.,.,TRBJ2-7,TRBV6-6,CASRHSGGPSYEQYF,TGTGCCAGCAGACATTCAGGGGGGCCCTCCTACGAGCAGTACTTC
.,.,TRBJ1-5,TRBV6-5,CASSTQGGRPQHF,TGTGCCAGCAGCACACAGGGCGGGCGGCCCCAGCATTTT
.,TRBD2,TRBJ2-1,TRBV6-5,CAASPGLASHEQFF,TGTGCCGCCTCCCCGGGACTAGCTAGCCATGAGCAGTTCTTC
.,.,TRBJ1-1,TRBV7-9,CASSPWTGMNTEAFF,TGTGCCAGCAGCCCCTGGACGGGAATGAACACTGAAGCTTTCTTT
.,TRBD1,TRBJ1-1,TRBV5-1,CASTLGQAARGAEAFF,TGCGCCAGCACCTTAGGACAGGCCGCCAGGGGGGCTGAAGCTTTCTTT
.,TRBD2,TRBJ2-5,TRBV5-1,CASSEGLAGGETQYF,TGCGCCAGCAGCGAGGGACTAGCGGGAGGGGAGACCCAGTACTTC
.,.,TRBJ2-7,TRBV28,CARRANEQYF,TGTGCCAGGCGGGCGAACGAGCAGTACTTC